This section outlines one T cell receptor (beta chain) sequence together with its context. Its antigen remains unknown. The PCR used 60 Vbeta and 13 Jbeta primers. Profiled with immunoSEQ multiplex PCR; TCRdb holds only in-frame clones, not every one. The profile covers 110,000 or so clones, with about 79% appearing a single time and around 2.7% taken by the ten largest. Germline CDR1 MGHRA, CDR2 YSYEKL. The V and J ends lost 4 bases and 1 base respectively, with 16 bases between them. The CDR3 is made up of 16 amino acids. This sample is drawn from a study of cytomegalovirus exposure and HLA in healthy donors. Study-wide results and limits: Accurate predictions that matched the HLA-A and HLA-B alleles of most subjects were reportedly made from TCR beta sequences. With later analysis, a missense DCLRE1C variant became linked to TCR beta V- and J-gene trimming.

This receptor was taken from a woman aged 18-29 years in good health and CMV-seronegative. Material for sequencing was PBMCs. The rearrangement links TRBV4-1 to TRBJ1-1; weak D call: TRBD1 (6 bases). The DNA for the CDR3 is TGCGCCAGCAGCCCCCGTGGGGGGGCTCAGAACACTGAAGCTTTCTTT. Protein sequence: CASSPRGGAQNTEAFF.